The 25 T cell receptor beta chains presented below share a single source sample, sequenced in a study of T cells in Graves' hyperthyroidism and ophthalmopathy. Authors of the study amplified TCR beta CDR3 regions from RNA transcripts. First-round RT-PCR with HTBI primers amplified the TCR CDR3 region. TCRdb re-called the multiplex PCR reads through MiXCR, storing one row per CDR3 protein. Here the sample spans around 420,000 distinct CDR3 sequences, 15% to 17% being singletons. The sample taken for sequencing was blood. The receptors originated from a woman between 18 and 29 years old with Graves' hyperthyroidism.

This clonotype was observed a few times. The gene calls are TRBV27 and TRBJ2-2, with 9 bases fitting TRBD1. V lost 6 bases to trimming and J lost 5 bases; unmatched junction nucleotides: 7. CDR3 length: 15 residues. Germline V gives CDR1 MNHEY, CDR2 SMNVEV (reference sequence). The DNA for the CDR3 is TGTGCCAGCAGGTCCGGGACAGGGTGGACCGGGGAGCTGTTTTTT. As protein: CASRSGTGWTGELFF.

This clonotype occurred many times. The genes are TRBV6-2 or TRBV6-3 and TRBJ2-5, with D tentatively TRBD1 or TRBD2 (5 bases each). This CDR3 is 14 amino acids long. Trimming stripped 2 bases from V and 7 bases from J, with 14 bases between. From germline, CDR1 is MNHEY and CDR2 SVGEGT. The CDR3 DNA is TGTGCCAGCAGTTACGTGGGCGTCGGGGCGACCCAGTACTTC. It yields the protein CASSYVGVGATQYF.

This clonotype was counted between two and nine times. The rearrangement joins TRBV20-1 to TRBJ2-2, with D tentatively TRBD1 (6 bases). V gave up 5 bases and J gave up 0 bases, with 10 bases separating them. CDR1 and CDR2 (germline): DFQATT, SNEGSKA (reference sequence). The CDR3 length is 14 residues. CDR3 in DNA: TGCAGTGCTTCACAGGGCGCGAACACCGGGGAGCTGTTTTTT. Residues: CSASQGANTGELFF.

The CDR3 nucleotides read TGTGCCAGCAGCCCGCGGGGGTCCGACCTCTACGAGCAGTACTTC. Its protein is CASSPRGSDLYEQYF. The V gene is TRBV11-2, the J gene TRBJ2-7, with 7 bases aligning to TRBD2. The J segment lost 3 bases and the V segment lost 5 bases, leaving 10 bases of the junction unmatched. This CDR3 spans 15 amino acids. Germline lookup yields CDR1 SGHAT and CDR2 FQNNGV.

J is TRBJ1-2 and V is TRBV5-1, with D hard to call. The germline V gene has CDR1 SGHRS and CDR2 YFSETQ. V was clipped by 0 bases and J by 6 bases, with 9 bases between them. This CDR3 has 13 amino acids. CDR3 region: CASSLVLGNGYTF. CDR3 nucleotide sequence: TGCGCCAGCAGCTTGGTTTTAGGAAATGGCTACACCTTC.

This clonotype has a count of ten or more. The V and J genes are TRBV7-9 and TRBJ2-3; TRBD1 is a possible D gene (5 bases). The CDR3 has 17 amino acids. Germline-derived CDR1 and CDR2 are SEHNR and FQNEAQ (reference sequence). Trimming cost V 1 base and J 6 bases, with 20 bases left between them. CDR3: CASSLGVAGRFSDTQYF. CDR3 sequence (DNA): TGTGCCAGCAGCTTAGGGGTCGCAGGGCGATTCTCGGATACGCAGTATTTT. Full variable domain (remainder filled in from reference TRBV7-9 and TRBJ2-3): DTGVSQNPRHKITKRGQNVTFRCDPISEHNRLYWYRQTLGQGPEFLTYFQNEAQLEKSRLLSDRFSAERPKGSFSTLEIQRTEQGDSAMYLCASSLGVAGRFSDTQYFGPGTRLTVL.

This clonotype turned up a few times. This chain uses TRBV7-3 with TRBJ2-5; maybe TRBD1 (6 bases). Germline values: CDR1 SGHTA, CDR2 FQGTGA. V was clipped by 3 bases and J by 5 bases, with 16 bases between them. The CDR3 contains 15 residues. CDR3 nucleotides: TGTGCCAGCAGCTTGGTCAGGGGTAGTAAGGAGACCCAGTACTTC. Protein sequence: CASSLVRGSKETQYF.

In regard to this clonotype: One base away lies a much larger clone, so this may be a sequencing read error. This rearrangement joins TRBV20-1 to TRBJ2-1; D unclear. This CDR3 comprises 12 residues. Looked up from germline, CDR1 is DFQATT and CDR2 is SNEGSKA (reference sequence). As DNA, the CDR3 is TGCAGTGCTAGATGGGGAAACAATGAGCGGTTCTTC. As protein: CSARWGNNERFF.

This clonotype was observed a few times. The chain is built from TRBV5-1 and TRBJ2-1; no firm D call. V dropped 6 bases and J dropped 5 bases, with 15 bases sitting between them. This CDR3 comprises 14 residues. Germline V CDR1 and CDR2: SGHRS, YFSETQ. Here the CDR3 DNA reads TGCGCCAGCATGGTAACTGCAACTCACAATGAGCAGTTCTTC. The encoded protein is CASMVTATHNEQFF.

This clonotype was detected ten times or more. The rearrangement uses TRBV6-1 and TRBJ2-3; 8 positions match TRBD2. The germline gives CDR1 MNHNS, CDR2 SASEGT. This CDR3 spans 15 amino acids. V lost 5 bases to trimming and J lost 0 bases; unmatched junction nucleotides: 4. The CDR3 here is CASSRSGVSTDTQYF. The DNA of the CDR3 is TGTGCCAGCAGTCGTAGCGGGGTTAGCACAGATACGCAGTATTTT.

This clonotype was found many times. The chain recombines TRBV20-1 with TRBJ1-2; tentatively, D is TRBD1 (6 bases). Germline-derived CDR1 and CDR2 are DFQATT and SNEGSKA (reference sequence). Trimming took 2 bases from V and 0 from J, leaving 7 bases between them. The CDR3 has 13 residues. CDR3 sequence (DNA): TGCAGTGCTAGATGGACAGCTAACTATGGCTACACCTTC. It specifies CSARWTANYGYTF.

V and J are TRBV7-2 and TRBJ2-3, with 13 positions matching TRBD2. This CDR3 region has 16 residues. After removal of 5 bases from V and 4 bases from J, the junction contained 6 bases not matched to a gene. Germline values: CDR1 SGHTA, CDR2 FQGNSA. The CDR3 loop reads CASSPGLAGPPDTQYF. In DNA, the CDR3 is TGTGCCAGCAGCCCGGGACTAGCGGGGCCCCCAGATACGCAGTATTTT.

Ten or more counts support this clonotype. The chain has TRBV11-2 and TRBJ1-4, with 9 bases that match TRBD1. V trimming: 1 base; J trimming: 7 bases; junction bases outside the gene matches: 10. The CDR3 covers 17 residues. CDR1 and CDR2 (germline): SGHAT, FQNNGV. CDR3 amino acids: CASSLVARGTGREKLFF. CDR3 nucleotides: TGTGCCAGCAGCTTAGTAGCCCGTGGGACAGGGCGTGAAAAACTGTTTTTT.

To note about this clonotype: A read error may be the cause here, since a much bigger clone is one base away. The chain has TRBV6-9 and TRBJ1-1; 8 nucleotides agree with TRBD1. Germline V gene sequence: CDR1 MNHGY, CDR2 SVAAGI. The CDR3 sequence is 14 residues long. Trimming removed 4 bases from V and 3 bases from J; junction bases left unmatched: 4. CDR3 nucleotides: TGTGCCAGCAGTTCCCGGACAGGGCACACTGAAGCTTTCTTT. It codes for CASSSRTGHTEAFF.

The rearrangement joins TRBV7-8 to TRBJ1-1, with D possibly being TRBD1 (6 bases). From germline, CDR1 is SGHVS and CDR2 FQNEAQ. This CDR3 has 15 amino acids. V was shortened by 3 bases and J by 0 bases, with 11 bases between the two germline ends. CDR3 residues: CASSLDRPLNTEAFF. The CDR3 DNA is TGTGCCAGCAGCTTGGACAGACCCTTGAACACTGAAGCTTTCTTT.

This clonotype was recorded many times. The chain couples TRBV28 to TRBJ1-2; D possibly corresponds to TRBD1 (6 bases). Germline V CDR1 and CDR2: MDHEN, SYDVKM. CDR3 length: 14 amino acids. V was trimmed by 5 bases and J by 4 bases, leaving 14 bases between them. The CDR3 sequence: CASSPGTFAYGYTF. The CDR3 DNA reads as TGTGCCAGCAGTCCGGGGACATTTGCCTATGGCTACACCTTC.

This clonotype was detected ten times or more. The genes are TRBV18 and TRBJ2-1; 10 bases map to TRBD1. From germline, CDR1 is KGHSH and CDR2 LQKENI. V shed 3 bases and J 2 bases; nucleotides not matched to a gene: 1. This CDR3 is 15 amino acids long. The CDR3 loop reads CASSPGQGTYNEQFF. For the CDR3, the DNA is TGTGCCAGCTCACCGGGACAGGGGACCTACAATGAGCAGTTCTTC.

This clonotype has a count of ten or more. The chain employs TRBV24-1 and TRBJ2-3; D ambiguous. The CDR3 sequence is 14 residues long. V was shortened by 0 bases and J by 1 base, with 4 bases between the two germline ends. CDR1 is KGHDR, CDR2 SFDVKD, per germline. The CDR3 bases are TGTGCCACCAGTGATTTGTACGGCACAGATACGCAGTATTTT. It translates to CATSDLYGTDTQYF.

This clonotype was seen ten or more times. This rearrangement joins TRBV3-1 to TRBJ2-5; D may be TRBD2 (5 bases). In germline, CDR1 is LGHDT, CDR2 YNNKEL (reference sequence). This CDR3 has 13 amino acids. Trimming removed 3 bases at V and 4 bases at J, with 9 bases between. The chain's CDR3 is CASSQGVGETQYF. CDR3 bases: TGTGCCAGCAGCCAGGGAGTGGGAGAGACCCAGTACTTC.

In regard to this clonotype: At one end the junction does not follow the germline gene, possibly because of a read error. The gene calls are TRBV12-3 or TRBV12-4 and TRBJ2-2; 7 nucleotides agree with TRBD2. The CDR3 extends over 10 amino acids. Here the CDR3 reads CASSVRGGIF. The CDR3 nucleotides are TGTGCCAGCTCTGTTCGGGGAGGGATTTTT.

The chain has TRBV29-1 and TRBJ2-1; 8 bases align to TRBD2. Per germline, CDR1 SQVTM and CDR2 ANQGSEA. V shed 6 bases, J shed 7 bases, and the junction held 14 bases outside the gene matches. The CDR3 length is 15 residues. The CDR3 sequence is CSVAPGLGSYNEQFF. The CDR3 DNA sequence: TGCAGCGTAGCCCCGGGACTAGGGTCTTATAATGAGCAGTTCTTC.

Many counts were recorded for this clonotype. The chain couples TRBV20-1 to TRBJ2-1, with D tentatively TRBD1 (6 bases). The CDR3 sequence is 13 residues long. The germline gives CDR1 DFQATT, CDR2 SNEGSKA (reference sequence). V shed 0 bases and J shed 6 bases, with 9 bases lying between them. The CDR3 DNA reads TGCAGTGCTAGAGATAGGGGGATCAATGAGCAGTTCTTC. It translates to CSARDRGINEQFF.

This clonotype was seen many times. The junction departs from germline at one end; a sequencing error may be responsible. V usage is TRBV28 and J usage is TRBJ2-5, with TRBD2 matching over 14 bases. The CDR3 is 17 residues long. In germline, CDR1 is MDHEN, CDR2 SYDVKM. The CDR3 DNA reads as TGTGCCAGCAGTGTATGGACTAGCGGGAGGAACCAAGAGACCCAGTACTTC. Its translation is CASSVWTSGRNQETQYF.

For this clonotype: A much larger clone lies a single base off, so this may be a read error. The CDR3 ends on some other residue instead of the conserved phenylalanine or tryptophan, so this is likely a read error. The V gene is TRBV24-1, the J gene TRBJ2-5; no firm D call. The V and J ends lost 4 bases and 5 bases respectively, with 19 bases between them. Germline-derived CDR1 and CDR2 are KGHDR and SFDVKD. This CDR3 comprises 16 residues. CDR3 sequence: CATSDHRAPLGETQYS. CDR3 in DNA: TGTGCCACCAGTGACCACCGGGCCCCCCTTGGCGAGACCCAGTACTCC.

This chain joins TRBV2 and TRBJ2-1; 12 bases are shared with TRBD2. Germline CDR1 and CDR2: SNHLY and FYNNEI. The CDR3 has 14 amino acids. V gave up 6 bases and J gave up 9 bases; unmatched junction bases: 6. This chain's CDR3 is CASRGTSGSVEQFF. Here the CDR3 DNA reads TGTGCCAGCAGGGGGACTAGCGGGTCCGTTGAGCAGTTCTTC. Variable domain in full (rest from reference TRBV2 and TRBJ2-1): EPEVTQTPSHQVTQMGQEVILRCVPISNHLYFYWYRQILGQKVEFLVSFYNNEISEKSEIFDDQFSVERPDGSNFTLKIRSTKLEDSAMYFCASRGTSGSVEQFFGPGTRLTVL.